This TCR beta chain was captured in a study of cytomegalovirus exposure and HLA in healthy donors. About the study: The study's early data release held about 85 million unique TCRs from HLA-typed donors. Out of 350 to 400 genotyped donors, 81% belonged to the Caucasian-associated ancestry cluster. Study results and caveats: A prior analysis recorded that most TCR beta V segments were productive about 87% or about 30% of the time.

Germline CDR1 LNHDA, CDR2 SQIVND (reference sequence). CDR3 length: 15 amino acids. The V segment lost 5 bases and the J segment 2 bases; nucleotides outside the gene matches: 6. To note about this clone: Its antigen is unknown.

While unrecorded immune exposures were likely, the donors were nominally healthy when sampled. With 60 Vbeta and 13 Jbeta primers, the PCR was carried out. Profiled with immunoSEQ multiplex PCR; TCRdb holds only in-frame clones, not every one. The sample includes 120,000 to 150,000 clones, approximately 80% of them seen just once. The chain couples TRBV19 to TRBJ2-5; 9 nucleotides agree with TRBD1. The receptor was isolated from a woman aged 35 to 49 in good health and CMV-seropositive. The source material was PBMCs. The DNA for the CDR3 is TGTGCCAGTAGTTCGGGACAGGGAAGGCAAGAGACCCAGTACTTC. Protein: CASSSGQGRQETQYF. The full variable domain, in which reference TRBV19 and TRBJ2-5 provide the parts outside the CDR3, is DGGITQSPKYLFRKEGQNVTLSCEQNLNHDAMYWYRQDPGQGLRLIYYSQIVNDFQKGDIAEGYSVSREKKESFPLTVTSAQKNPTAFYLCASSSGQGRQETQYFGPGTRLLVL.